These T cell receptor beta chains were read from a single sample in a study of cytomegalovirus exposure and HLA in healthy donors. This table comes from immunoSEQ multiplex PCR, and its TCRdb copy is limited to in-frame clones, with some not included. The sample lists more than 110,000 clones; about 90% were seen once. Material: PBMCs. These receptors came from a man in his late teens or twenties in good health and CMV-seronegative. Both conserved end residues are trimmed from each CDR3.

V gene,J gene,CDR3 protein
TRBV5-6,TRBJ1-4,ASSPRTGGSEKLF
TRBV28,TRBJ1-2,ASSLSPGGYGYT
TRBV10-3,TRBJ1-1,AISPSGQNTEAF
TRBV7-9,TRBJ1-3,ASSSKTDPSGNTIY
TRBV11-2,TRBJ1-1,ASSRDRDTEAF
TRBV10-3,TRBJ2-2,AISESLGGGTNTGELF
TRBV28,TRBJ2-3,AARGDSVTLSTDTQY
TRBV5-6,TRBJ2-4,ASSLDGLFTGNIQY
TRBV7-8,TRBJ2-7,ASSSQSREQY
TRBV21-1,TRBJ2-5,ASRGQAGAGGETQY
TRBV27,TRBJ2-2,ASRPARETGELF
TRBV13,TRBJ1-2,ARGRLNYGYT
TRBV5-4,TRBJ1-1,ASSLVVSGPSDTEAF
TRBV28,TRBJ2-3,ASSFLAGTDTQY
TRBV2,TRBJ2-7,ASSDRVSSYEQY
TRBV5-5,TRBJ2-2,ASSLGQEPTGELF
TRBV2,TRBJ2-1,ASSDTLNVRNEQF
TRBV7-2,TRBJ2-1,ASSSQEGARGI
TRBV7-9,TRBJ1-1,ASKWLNTEAF
TRBV15,TRBJ1-1,ATSREGAAF
TRBV7-8,TRBJ2-3,ASSSLAGGSTDTQY
TRBV4-2,TRBJ1-3,ASSQDPSSGNTIY
TRBV7-2,TRBJ2-5,ASSPTLADETQY
TRBV7-6,TRBJ2-5,ASSLPLTVGARETQY
TRBV27,TRBJ2-7,ASSLVSPSEQY
TRBV29-1,TRBJ2-5,SVSGGAETQY
TRBV6-1,TRBJ1-2,ASTRTGSLSYT
TRBV27,TRBJ2-7,ASSLSRSHYEQY
TRBV5-1,TRBJ1-6,ASSLEGQGAYSPLH
TRBV7-2,TRBJ2-2,ASSLATGELF
TRBV5-4,TRBJ2-1,ASSLVGSGSGNEQF
TRBV2,TRBJ1-1,ASSGNLNTEAF
TRBV15,TRBJ2-1,ATSRRSYSGTNGQF
TRBV5-1,TRBJ2-5,ASSFLSGGQETQY
TRBV2,TRBJ1-2,ASSEEGIAGYT
TRBV5-4,TRBJ2-1,ASSSGGEAYNEQF
TRBV9,TRBJ2-7,ASSATSGNPYEQY
TRBV7-2,TRBJ2-3,ASSLEQITQY
TRBV9,TRBJ2-2,ASSVVPGGELF
TRBV28,TRBJ2-1,ASSPRGTSGKYNEQF
TRBV29-1,TRBJ1-2,SVEDSRVNYGYT
TRBV15,TRBJ2-1,ATSTPRVYNEQF
TRBV19,TRBJ1-4,ASSIQSEKLF
TRBV6-6,TRBJ1-2,ASSPLWAYGYT
TRBV6-1,TRBJ2-7,ASRDPTGISYEQY
TRBV10-3,TRBJ2-1,AISIPNRGGNEQF
TRBV6-6,TRBJ2-7,ASSYEEGSYEQY
TRBV30,TRBJ1-1,AWSVQGADRAF
TRBV5-4,TRBJ1-5,ASSFWQGTGQPQH
TRBV15,TRBJ2-7,ATSRGLAGTHSYEQY
TRBV5-1,TRBJ2-7,ASSTTGLRSYEQY
TRBV7-8,TRBJ1-5,ASSLGTRNQPQH
TRBV5-1,TRBJ2-6,ASFLKPSGANVLT